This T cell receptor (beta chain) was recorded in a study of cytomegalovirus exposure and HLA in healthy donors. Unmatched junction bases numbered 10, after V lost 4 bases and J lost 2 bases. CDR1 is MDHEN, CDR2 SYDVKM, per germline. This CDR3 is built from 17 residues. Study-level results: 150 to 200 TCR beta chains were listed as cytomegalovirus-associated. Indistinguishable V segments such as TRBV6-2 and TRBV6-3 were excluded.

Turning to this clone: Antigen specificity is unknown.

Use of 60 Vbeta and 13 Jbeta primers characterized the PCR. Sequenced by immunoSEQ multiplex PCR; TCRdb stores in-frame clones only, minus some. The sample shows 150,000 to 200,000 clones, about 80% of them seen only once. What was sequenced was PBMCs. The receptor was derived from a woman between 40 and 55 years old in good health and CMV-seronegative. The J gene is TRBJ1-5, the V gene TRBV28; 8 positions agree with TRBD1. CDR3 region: CASSSPPTGAGNQPQHF. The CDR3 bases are TGTGCCAGCAGTTCCCCTCCGACAGGGGCTGGCAATCAGCCCCAGCATTTT.